The T cell receptor (beta chain) under discussion was sequenced for a study of T-cell memory formation after mild COVID-19. At the level of the study: In these data, TCR clusters were largely donor specific.

After 5'RACE with constant-segment primers, TCR alpha and TCR beta cDNA libraries carrying sample barcodes and UMIs were obtained. TCRdb re-called the 5' RACE reads through MiXCR, storing one row per CDR3 protein. This table has hundreds of thousands of distinct CDR3 sequences, around a quarter appearing once. CDR1 is MRHNA and CDR2 is SNTAGT in the germline V gene. The CDR3 has 14 amino acids. Unmatched junction bases numbered 3, after V lost 4 bases and J lost 2 bases. About this clonotype itself: Its antigen is unknown.

General study findings and limits: Mainly in CM and EM were contracting CD4+ clones; CD8+ were in EMRA.

The chain carries TRBV6-4 and TRBJ1-2; 8 bases map to TRBD1. This receptor was obtained from an adult woman who had mild COVID-19 (a few samples of this study predate the infection). Cell type and time point are not known. Material for sequencing was PBMCs or a T cell subset sorted from them (not recorded which). In nucleotides, the CDR3 is TGTGCCAGCAGTGGTACAGGGGGGAACTATGGCTACACCTTC. Translated: CASSGTGGNYGYTF.